This entry describes one T cell receptor beta chain. The time point here: peripheral blood 6 weeks after treatment start. Between 1 and 8 samples, pretreatment and on-treatment, were given by each patient. This sample stems from a study of PD-L1 blockade in urothelial cancer. Study-level information: Researchers looked at the blood 3 weeks (second dose) and 6 weeks after treatment began. Peripheral blood specimens exhibited a median yield of about 140,000 T cells.

V lost 9 bases, J lost 0 bases, and 12 bases lay in between. Germline loops: CDR1 LNHDA, CDR2 SQIVND (reference sequence). CDR3 length equals 14 residues. Spiking of synthetic TCR analog templates was performed in each PCR. Here immunoSEQ multiplex PCR was the method, and the copy in TCRdb shows in-frame clones only, minus some. The table includes tens of thousands of clones, around 88% detected once. The source material was PBMCs, sampled around atezolizumab (anti-PD-L1) treatment. The genes are TRBV19 and TRBJ1-3; the D gene is possibly TRBD1 (5 bases). The TCR was taken from a man aged 55 to 70 with urothelial cancer. The CDR3 loop is CASSTASSGNTIYF. CDR3 sequence (DNA): TGTGCCAGCTCGACAGCCAGCTCTGGAAACACCATATATTTT.